This T cell receptor (beta chain) stems from a study of shared clonotypes between healthy human individuals. Study-level findings and limits: Compared with memory subsets, naive subsets generally had larger estimated richness.

On this clone: Antigen: not known.

The authors loaded around 190 ng DNA, 30,000 to 35,000 T cell genomes, into sorted-subset replicate PCRs. Assay: immunoSEQ multiplex PCR; the TCRdb copy retains only in-frame clones and omits some. This sample has fewer than 1.6 million clones, with less than 99% found just once. V was clipped by 3 bases and J by 1 base; unmatched bases: 11. The CDR3 totals 17 residues. Germline CDR1 reads SGHRS; CDR2 reads YFSETQ. The source material was naive CD4+ T cells sorted from blood. Subset of the sample: CD45RA+ positively selected. The chain joins TRBV5-1 to TRBJ2-3, with 7 nucleotides matching TRBD2. The sequence was obtained from a young man in good health. As DNA, the CDR3 is TGCGCCAGCAGCTCTACACTGACTAGCCGGGGCACAGATACGCAGTATTTT. This encodes CASSSTLTSRGTDTQYF.